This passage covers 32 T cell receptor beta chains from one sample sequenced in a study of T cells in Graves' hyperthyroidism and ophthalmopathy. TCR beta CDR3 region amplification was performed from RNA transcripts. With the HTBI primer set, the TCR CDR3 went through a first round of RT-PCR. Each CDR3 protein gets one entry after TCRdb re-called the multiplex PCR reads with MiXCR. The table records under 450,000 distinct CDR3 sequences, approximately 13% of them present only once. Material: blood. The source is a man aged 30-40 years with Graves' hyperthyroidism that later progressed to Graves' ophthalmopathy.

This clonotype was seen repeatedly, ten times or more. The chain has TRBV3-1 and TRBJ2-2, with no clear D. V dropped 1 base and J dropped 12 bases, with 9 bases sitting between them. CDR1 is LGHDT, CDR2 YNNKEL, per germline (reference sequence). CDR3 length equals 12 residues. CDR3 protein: CASSQAPVQLFF. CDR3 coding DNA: TGTGCCAGCAGCCAAGCCCCGGTGCAGCTGTTTTTT.

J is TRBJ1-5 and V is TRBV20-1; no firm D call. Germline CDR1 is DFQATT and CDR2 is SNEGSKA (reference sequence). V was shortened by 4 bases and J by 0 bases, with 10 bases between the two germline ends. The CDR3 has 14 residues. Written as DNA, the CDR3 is TGCAGTGCTAAAATAGGATATAGCAATCAGCCCCAGCATTTT. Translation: CSAKIGYSNQPQHF.

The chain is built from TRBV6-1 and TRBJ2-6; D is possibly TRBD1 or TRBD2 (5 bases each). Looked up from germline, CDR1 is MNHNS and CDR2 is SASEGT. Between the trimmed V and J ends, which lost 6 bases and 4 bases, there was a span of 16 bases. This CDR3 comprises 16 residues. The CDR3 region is CASSPQLGTGANVLTF. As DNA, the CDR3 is TGTGCCAGCAGCCCCCAGCTGGGGACCGGGGCCAACGTCCTGACTTTC.

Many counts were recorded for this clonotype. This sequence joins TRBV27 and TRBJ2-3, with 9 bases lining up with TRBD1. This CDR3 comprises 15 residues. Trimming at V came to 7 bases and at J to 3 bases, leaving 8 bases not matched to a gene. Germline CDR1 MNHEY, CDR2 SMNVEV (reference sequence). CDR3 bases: TGTGCCAGCACGCGACAGGGGGGGTTTACAGATACGCAGTATTTT. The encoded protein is CASTRQGGFTDTQYF.

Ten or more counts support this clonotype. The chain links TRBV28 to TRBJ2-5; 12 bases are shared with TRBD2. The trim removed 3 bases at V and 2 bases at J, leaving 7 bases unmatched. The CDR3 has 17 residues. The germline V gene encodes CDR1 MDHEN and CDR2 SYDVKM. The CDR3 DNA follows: TGTGCCAGCAGTTTGCTAGCGGGGGGGACTTTTCAAGAGACCCAGTACTTC. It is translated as CASSLLAGGTFQETQYF.

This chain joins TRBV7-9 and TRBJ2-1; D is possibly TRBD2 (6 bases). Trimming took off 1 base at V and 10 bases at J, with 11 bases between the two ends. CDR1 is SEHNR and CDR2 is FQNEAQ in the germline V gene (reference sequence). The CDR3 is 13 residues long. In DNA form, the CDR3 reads TGTGCCAGCAGCTTAGAAGGAGGGGTAGAGCAGTTCTTC. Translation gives CASSLEGGVEQFF.

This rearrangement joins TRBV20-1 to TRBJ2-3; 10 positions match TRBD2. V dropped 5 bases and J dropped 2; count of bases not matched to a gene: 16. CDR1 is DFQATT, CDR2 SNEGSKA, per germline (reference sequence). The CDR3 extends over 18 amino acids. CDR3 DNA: TGCAGTGCTCGTACGAGAGCACTAGCGGGGAAACCCACAGATACGCAGTATTTT. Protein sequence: CSARTRALAGKPTDTQYF.

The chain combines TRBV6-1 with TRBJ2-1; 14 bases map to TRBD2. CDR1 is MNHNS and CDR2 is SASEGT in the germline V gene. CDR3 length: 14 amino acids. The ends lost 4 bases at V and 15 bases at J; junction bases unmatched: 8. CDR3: CASSVWGTSGGRFF. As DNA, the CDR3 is TGTGCCAGCAGTGTCTGGGGGACTAGCGGGGGTAGGTTCTTC.

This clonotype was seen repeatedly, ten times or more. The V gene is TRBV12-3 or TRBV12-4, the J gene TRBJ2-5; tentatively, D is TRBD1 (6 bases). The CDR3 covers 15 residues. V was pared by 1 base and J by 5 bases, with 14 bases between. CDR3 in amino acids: CASSLGLRGEETQYF. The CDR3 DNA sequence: TGTGCCAGCAGTTTAGGCCTCAGGGGTGAGGAGACCCAGTACTTC.

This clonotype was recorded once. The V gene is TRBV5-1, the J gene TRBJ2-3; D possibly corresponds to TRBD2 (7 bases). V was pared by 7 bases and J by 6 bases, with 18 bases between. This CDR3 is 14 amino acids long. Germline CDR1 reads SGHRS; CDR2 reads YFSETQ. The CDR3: CASRGAAGSDTQYF. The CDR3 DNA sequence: TGCGCCAGCCGGGGGGCTGCAGGGTCCGATACGCAGTATTTT.

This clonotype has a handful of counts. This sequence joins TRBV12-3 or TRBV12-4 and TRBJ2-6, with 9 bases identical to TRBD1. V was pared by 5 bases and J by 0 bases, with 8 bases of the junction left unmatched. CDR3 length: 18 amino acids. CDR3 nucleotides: TGTGCCAGCAGTCATCAGGGGACAGGGACCTCTGGGGCCAACGTCCTGACTTTC. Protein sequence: CASSHQGTGTSGANVLTF.

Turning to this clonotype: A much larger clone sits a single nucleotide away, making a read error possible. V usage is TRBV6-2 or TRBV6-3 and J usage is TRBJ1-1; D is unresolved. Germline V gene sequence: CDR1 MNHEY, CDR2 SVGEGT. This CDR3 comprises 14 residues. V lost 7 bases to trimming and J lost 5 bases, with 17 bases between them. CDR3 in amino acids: CASTLTNWGTEAFF. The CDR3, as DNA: TGTGCCAGCACCCTCACTAACTGGGGAACTGAAGCTTTCTTT.

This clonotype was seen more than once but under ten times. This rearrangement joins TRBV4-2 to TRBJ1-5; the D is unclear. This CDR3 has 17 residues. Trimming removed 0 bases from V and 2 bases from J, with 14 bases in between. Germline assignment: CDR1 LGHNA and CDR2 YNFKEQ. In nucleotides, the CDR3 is TGTGCCAGCAGCCAAGAAGTAAATTGGCAGCGCAATCAGCCCCAGCATTTT. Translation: CASSQEVNWQRNQPQHF.

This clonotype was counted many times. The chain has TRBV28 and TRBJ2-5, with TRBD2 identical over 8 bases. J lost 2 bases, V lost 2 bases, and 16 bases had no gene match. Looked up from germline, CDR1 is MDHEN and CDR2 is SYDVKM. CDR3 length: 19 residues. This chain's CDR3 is CASSLLRAGGRPLQETQYF. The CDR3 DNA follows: TGTGCCAGCAGTTTACTAAGGGCGGGGGGCCGACCGTTACAAGAGACCCAGTACTTC. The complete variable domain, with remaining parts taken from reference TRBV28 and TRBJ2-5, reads DVKVTQSSRYLVKRTGEKVFLECVQDMDHENMFWYRQDPGLGLRLIYFSYDVKMKEKGDIPEGYSVSREKKERFSLILESASTNQTSMYLCASSLLRAGGRPLQETQYFGPGTRLLVL.

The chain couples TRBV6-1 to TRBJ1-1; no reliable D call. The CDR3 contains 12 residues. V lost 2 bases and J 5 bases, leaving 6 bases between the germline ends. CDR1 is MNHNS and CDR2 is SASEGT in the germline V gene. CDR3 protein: CASSETATEAFF. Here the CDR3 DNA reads TGTGCCAGCAGTGAAACGGCAACTGAAGCTTTCTTT.

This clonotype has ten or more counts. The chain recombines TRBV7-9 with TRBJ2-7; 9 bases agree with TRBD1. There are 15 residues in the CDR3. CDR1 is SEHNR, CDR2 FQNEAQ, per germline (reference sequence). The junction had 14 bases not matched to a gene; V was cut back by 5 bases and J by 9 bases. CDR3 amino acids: CASSPSGTGYLGQYF. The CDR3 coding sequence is TGTGCCAGCAGCCCATCCGGGACAGGGTATTTGGGGCAGTACTTC. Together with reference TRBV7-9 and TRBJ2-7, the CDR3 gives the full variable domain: DTGVSQNPRHKITKRGQNVTFRCDPISEHNRLYWYRQTLGQGPEFLTYFQNEAQLEKSRLLSDRFSAERPKGSFSTLEIQRTEQGDSAMYLCASSPSGTGYLGQYFGPGTRLTVT.

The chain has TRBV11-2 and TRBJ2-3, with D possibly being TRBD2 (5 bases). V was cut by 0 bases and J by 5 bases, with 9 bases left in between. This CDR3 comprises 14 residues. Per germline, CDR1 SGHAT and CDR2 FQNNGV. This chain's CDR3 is CASSLELGRDTQYF. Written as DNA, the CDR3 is TGTGCCAGCAGCTTAGAACTAGGTAGAGATACGCAGTATTTT.

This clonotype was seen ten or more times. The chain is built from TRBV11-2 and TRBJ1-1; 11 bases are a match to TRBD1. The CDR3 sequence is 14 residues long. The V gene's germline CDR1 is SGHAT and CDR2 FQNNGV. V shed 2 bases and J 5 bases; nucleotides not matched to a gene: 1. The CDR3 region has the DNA TGTGCCAGCAGCTTAAGGGACAGGGGGACTGAAGCTTTCTTT. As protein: CASSLRDRGTEAFF.

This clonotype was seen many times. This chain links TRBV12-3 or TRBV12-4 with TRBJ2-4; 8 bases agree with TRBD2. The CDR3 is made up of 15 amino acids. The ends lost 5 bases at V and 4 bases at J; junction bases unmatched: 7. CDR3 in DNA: TGTGCCAGCAGTCGCAGGGGACTAGGGAAAAACATTCAGTACTTC. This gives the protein CASSRRGLGKNIQYF.

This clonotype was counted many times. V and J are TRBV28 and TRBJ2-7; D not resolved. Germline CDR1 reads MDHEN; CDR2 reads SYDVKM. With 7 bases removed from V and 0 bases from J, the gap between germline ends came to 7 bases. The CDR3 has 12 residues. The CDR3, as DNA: TGTGCCAGCAAACGGAGCTCCTACGAGCAGTACTTC. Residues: CASKRSSYEQYF.

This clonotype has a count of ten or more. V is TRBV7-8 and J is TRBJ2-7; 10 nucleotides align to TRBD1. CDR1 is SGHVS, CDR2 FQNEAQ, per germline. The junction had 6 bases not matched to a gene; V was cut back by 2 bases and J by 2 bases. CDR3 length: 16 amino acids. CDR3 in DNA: TGTGCCAGCAGCTTAAGTTTCGGACAGGGGGCCTACGAGCAGTACTTC. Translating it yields CASSLSFGQGAYEQYF.

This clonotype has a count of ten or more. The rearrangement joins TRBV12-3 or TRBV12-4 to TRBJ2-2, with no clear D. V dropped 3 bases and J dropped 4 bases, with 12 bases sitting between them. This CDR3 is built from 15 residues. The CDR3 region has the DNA TGTGCCAGCAGTTTTCGTGCCGTGGGCACCGGGGAGCTGTTTTTT. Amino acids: CASSFRAVGTGELFF.

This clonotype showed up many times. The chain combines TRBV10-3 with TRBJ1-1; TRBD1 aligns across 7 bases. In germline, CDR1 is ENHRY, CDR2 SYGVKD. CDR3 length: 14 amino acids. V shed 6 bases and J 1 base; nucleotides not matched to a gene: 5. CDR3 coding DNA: TGTGCCATCAGAAGACAGGGCGAGAACACTGAAGCTTTCTTT. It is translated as CAIRRQGENTEAFF.

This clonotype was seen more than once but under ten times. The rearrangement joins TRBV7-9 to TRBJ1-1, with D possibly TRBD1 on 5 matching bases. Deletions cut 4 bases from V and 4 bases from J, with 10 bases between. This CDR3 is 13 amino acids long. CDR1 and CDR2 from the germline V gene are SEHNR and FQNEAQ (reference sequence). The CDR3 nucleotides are TGTGCCAGCAGCTGGGACGGGGTCACTGAAGCTTTCTTT. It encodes CASSWDGVTEAFF.

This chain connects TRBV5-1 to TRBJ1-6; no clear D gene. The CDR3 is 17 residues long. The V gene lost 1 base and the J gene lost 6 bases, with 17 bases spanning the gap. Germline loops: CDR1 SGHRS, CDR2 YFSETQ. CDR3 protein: CASSLLIPGSGNSPLHF. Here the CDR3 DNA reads TGCGCCAGCAGCTTGTTAATCCCGGGGAGTGGTAATTCACCCCTCCACTTT.

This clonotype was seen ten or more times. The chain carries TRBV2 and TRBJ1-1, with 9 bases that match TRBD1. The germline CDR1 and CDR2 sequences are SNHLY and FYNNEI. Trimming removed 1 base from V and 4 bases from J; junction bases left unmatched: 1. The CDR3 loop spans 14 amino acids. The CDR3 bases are TGTGCCAGCAGTGAAGAGACAGGGGGCACTGAAGCTTTCTTT. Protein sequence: CASSEETGGTEAFF.

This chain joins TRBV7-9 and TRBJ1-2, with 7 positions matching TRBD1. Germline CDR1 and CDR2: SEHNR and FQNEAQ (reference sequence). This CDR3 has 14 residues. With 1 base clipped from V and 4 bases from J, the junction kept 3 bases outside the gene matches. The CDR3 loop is CASSLEGGGYGYTF. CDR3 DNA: TGTGCCAGCAGCTTAGAAGGGGGCGGCTATGGCTACACCTTC. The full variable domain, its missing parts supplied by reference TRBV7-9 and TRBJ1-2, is DTGVSQNPRHKITKRGQNVTFRCDPISEHNRLYWYRQTLGQGPEFLTYFQNEAQLEKSRLLSDRFSAERPKGSFSTLEIQRTEQGDSAMYLCASSLEGGGYGYTFGSGTRLTVV.

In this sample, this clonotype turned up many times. The CDR3 here is CASSYERDTQYF. The DNA of the CDR3 is TGCGCCAGCAGCTACGAACGGGATACGCAGTATTTT. The J gene is TRBJ2-3, the V gene TRBV5-1; D remains unclear. V was cut by 3 bases and J by 6 bases, with 8 bases left in between. CDR1 and CDR2 (germline): SGHRS, YFSETQ. This CDR3 spans 12 amino acids.

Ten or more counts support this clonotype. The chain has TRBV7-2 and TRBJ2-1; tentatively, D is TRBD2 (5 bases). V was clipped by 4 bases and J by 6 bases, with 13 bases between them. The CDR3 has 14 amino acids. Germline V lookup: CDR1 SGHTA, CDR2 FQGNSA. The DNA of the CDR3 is TGTGCCAGCAGCTCCTATTATAGCGCCAATGAGCAGTTCTTC. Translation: CASSSYYSANEQFF.

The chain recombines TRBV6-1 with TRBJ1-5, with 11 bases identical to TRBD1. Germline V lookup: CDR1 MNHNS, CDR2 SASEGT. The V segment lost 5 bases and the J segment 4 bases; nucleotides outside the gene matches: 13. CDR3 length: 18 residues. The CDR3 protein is CASSSNLPGQGGNQPQHF. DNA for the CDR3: TGTGCCAGCAGTTCGAACCTGCCGGGACAGGGGGGGAATCAGCCCCAGCATTTT.

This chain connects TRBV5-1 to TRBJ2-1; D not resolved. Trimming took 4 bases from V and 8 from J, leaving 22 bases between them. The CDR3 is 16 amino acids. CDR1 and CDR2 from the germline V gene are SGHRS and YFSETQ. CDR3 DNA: TGCGCCAGCAGCATCGACGGTCGAGGATCTAAGGATGAGCAGTTCTTC. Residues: CASSIDGRGSKDEQFF.

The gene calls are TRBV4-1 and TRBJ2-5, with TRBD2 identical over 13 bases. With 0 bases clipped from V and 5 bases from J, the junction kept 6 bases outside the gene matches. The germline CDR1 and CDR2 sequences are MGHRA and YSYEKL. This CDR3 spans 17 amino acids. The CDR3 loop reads CASSQEGLAGVWETQYF. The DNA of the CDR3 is TGCGCCAGCAGCCAAGAAGGACTAGCGGGGGTGTGGGAGACCCAGTACTTC.